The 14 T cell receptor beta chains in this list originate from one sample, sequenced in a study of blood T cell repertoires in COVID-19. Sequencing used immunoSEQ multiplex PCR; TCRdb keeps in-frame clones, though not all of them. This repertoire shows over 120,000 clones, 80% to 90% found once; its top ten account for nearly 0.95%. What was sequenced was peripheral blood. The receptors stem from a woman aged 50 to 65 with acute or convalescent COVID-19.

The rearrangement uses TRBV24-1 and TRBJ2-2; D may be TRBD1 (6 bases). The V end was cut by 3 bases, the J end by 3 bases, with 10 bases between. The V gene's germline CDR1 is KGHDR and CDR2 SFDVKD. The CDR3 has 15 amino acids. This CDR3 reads CATSDKYRDTGELFF. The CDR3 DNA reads TGTGCCACCAGTGATAAGTACAGGGACACCGGGGAGCTGTTTTTT.

CDR3 nucleotide sequence: TGTGCCAGCAGCACCCAGGGCTCCTACAATGAGCAGTTCTTC. It yields the protein CASSTQGSYNEQFF. V and J are TRBV11-2 and TRBJ2-1, with D tentatively TRBD1 (5 bases). V lost 5 bases to trimming and J lost 0 bases, with 8 bases between them. CDR3 length: 14 residues. The germline gives CDR1 SGHAT, CDR2 FQNNGV. The whole variable domain, filled in from reference TRBV11-2 and TRBJ2-1, reads EAGVAQSPRYKIIEKRQSVAFWCNPISGHATLYWYQQILGQGPKLLIQFQNNGVVDDSQLPKDRFSAERLKGVDSTLKIQPAKLEDSAVYLCASSTQGSYNEQFFGPGTRLTVL.

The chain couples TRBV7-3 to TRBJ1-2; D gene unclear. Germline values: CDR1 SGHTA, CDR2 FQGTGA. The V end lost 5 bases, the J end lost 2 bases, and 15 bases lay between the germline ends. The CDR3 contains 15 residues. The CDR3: CASSLGGVENYGYTF. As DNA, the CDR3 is TGTGCCAGCAGCCTAGGAGGCGTCGAGAACTATGGCTACACCTTC.

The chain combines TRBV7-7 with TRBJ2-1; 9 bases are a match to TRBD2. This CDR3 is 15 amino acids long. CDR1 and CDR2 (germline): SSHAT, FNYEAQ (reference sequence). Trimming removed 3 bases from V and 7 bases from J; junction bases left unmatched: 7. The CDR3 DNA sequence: TGTGCCAGCAGCTTGGGGCTAGCGGGATCAAATGAGCAGTTCTTC. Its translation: CASSLGLAGSNEQFF. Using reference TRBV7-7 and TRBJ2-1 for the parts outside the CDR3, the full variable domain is GAGVSQSPRYKVTKRGQDVTLRCDPISSHATLYWYQQALGQGPEFLTYFNYEAQPDKSGLPSDRFSAERPEGSISTLTIQRTEQRDSAMYRCASSLGLAGSNEQFFGPGTRLTVL.

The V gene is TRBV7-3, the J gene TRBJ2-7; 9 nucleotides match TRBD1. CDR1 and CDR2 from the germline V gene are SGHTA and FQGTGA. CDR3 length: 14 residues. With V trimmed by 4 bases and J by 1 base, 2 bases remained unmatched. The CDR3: CASSSGQGSYEQYF. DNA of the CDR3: TGTGCCAGCAGCTCGGGACAGGGATCCTACGAGCAGTACTTC.

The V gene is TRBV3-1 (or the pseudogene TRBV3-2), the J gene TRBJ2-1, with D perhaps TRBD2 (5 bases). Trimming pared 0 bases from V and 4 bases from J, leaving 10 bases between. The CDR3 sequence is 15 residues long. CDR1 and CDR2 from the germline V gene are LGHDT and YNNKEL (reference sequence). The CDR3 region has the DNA TGTGCCAGCAGCCAAGATGGACTGCTTTACAATGAGCAGTTCTTC. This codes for CASSQDGLLYNEQFF.

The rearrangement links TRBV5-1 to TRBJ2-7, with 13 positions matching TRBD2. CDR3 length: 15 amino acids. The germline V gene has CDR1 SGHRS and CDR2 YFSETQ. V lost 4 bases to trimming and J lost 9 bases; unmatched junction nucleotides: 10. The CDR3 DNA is TGCGCCAGCAGCCCAGGACTAGCGGGGGTTGTGAGGCAGTACTTC. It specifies CASSPGLAGVVRQYF.

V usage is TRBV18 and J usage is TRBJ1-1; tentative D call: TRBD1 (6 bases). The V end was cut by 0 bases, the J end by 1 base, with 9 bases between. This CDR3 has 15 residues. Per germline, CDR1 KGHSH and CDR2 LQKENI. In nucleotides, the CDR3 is TGTGCCAGCTCACCACCGACAGGACCGAACACTGAAGCTTTCTTT. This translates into CASSPPTGPNTEAFF.

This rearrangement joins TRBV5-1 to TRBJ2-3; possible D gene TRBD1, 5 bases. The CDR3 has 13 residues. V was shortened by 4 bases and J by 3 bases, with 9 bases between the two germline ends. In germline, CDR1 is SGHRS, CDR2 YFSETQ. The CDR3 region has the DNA TGCGCCAGCAGCGACCAGGGAACAGATACGCAGTATTTT. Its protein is CASSDQGTDTQYF.

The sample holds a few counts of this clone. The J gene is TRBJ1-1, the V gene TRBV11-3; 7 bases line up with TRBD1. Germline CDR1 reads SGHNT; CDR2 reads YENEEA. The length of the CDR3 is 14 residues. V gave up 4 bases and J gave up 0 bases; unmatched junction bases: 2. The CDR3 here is CASSSGQLNTEAFF. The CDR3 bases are TGTGCCAGCAGCTCGGGACAGCTGAACACTGAAGCTTTCTTT.

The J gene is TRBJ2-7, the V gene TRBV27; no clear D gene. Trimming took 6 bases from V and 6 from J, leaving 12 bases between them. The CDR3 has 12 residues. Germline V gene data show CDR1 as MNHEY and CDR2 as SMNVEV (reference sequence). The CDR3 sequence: CASSLQISEQYF. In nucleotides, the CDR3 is TGTGCCAGCAGCCTACAGATATCCGAGCAGTACTTC.

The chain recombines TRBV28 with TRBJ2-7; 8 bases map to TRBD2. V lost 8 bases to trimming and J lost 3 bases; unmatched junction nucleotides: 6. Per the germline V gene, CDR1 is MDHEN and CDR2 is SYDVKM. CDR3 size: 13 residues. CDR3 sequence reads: CASGVAGLYEQYF. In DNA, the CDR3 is TGTGCCAGCGGGGTAGCGGGACTCTACGAGCAGTACTTC.

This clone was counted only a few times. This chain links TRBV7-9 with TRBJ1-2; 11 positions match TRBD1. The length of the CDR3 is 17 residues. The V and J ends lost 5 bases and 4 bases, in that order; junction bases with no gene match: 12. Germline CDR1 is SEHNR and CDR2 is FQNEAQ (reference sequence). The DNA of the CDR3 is TGTGCCAGCAGCCCGTACCGGGGACAGGGGGGCACCTATGGCTACACCTTC. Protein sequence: CASSPYRGQGGTYGYTF.

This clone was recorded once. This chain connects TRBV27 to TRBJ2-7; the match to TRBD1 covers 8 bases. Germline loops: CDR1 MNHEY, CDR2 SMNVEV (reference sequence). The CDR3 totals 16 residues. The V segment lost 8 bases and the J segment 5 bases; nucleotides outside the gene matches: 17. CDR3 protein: CASRPPDRALSDEQYF. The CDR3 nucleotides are TGTGCCAGCCGACCCCCGGACAGGGCTCTTAGTGACGAGCAGTACTTC.